This record looks at one T cell receptor beta chain sequence and its context. This clone was seen more than once but under ten times. The antigen it recognizes is unknown. Per-base quality was not reported, and no clone a single base away is much larger than it. This entry belongs to a study of blood T cell repertoires in COVID-19 (TCRdb year 2020). A note on the overall study: Samples covering the acute and convalescent phases of COVID-19 were provided by collaborators in the United States, Italy and Spain. The prospective study material was composed of cDNA or gDNA derived from T cells, B-cell-depleted T cells, or PBMCs. Subjects who had been exposed to COVID-19, were actively infected with it, or had recovered from it provided the deeply sampled blood TCRbeta repertoires that made up the dataset. The repertoires were released in a freely available public database intended as a resource for research on the immune response to SARS-CoV-2. Samples came from the ongoing ImmuneRACE study (first 160 participants) plus 1,254 subjects from 6 global collaborators. The sample metadata nearly always contained a de-identified subject ID, COVID-19 status, age in years and sex. HLA class I and class II types, where available, came from metadata supplied by the sample provider rather than from assay-based typing. The paper's findings and limits, for the study overall: How much clinical and demographic metadata was included differed by source and by participant, and the metadata was provided uncurated.

The CDR3 measures 15 amino acids from cysteine to phenylalanine. Only CDR3 DNA remains: 45 bases, in frame from the first base. The germline V and J ends show losses of 7 bases and 5 bases respectively, and no gene match explains 9 bases of the junction. CDR1 and CDR2 were assigned from the germline V gene as MGHDK and SYGVNS. TCRbeta CDR3 regions were amplified from genomic DNA by means of the immunoSEQ Assay, a bias-controlled multiplex PCR. On the authors' methods: The number of nucleated cells in each sample was estimated from the amplification of reference gene primers within the assay. To quantify the absolute abundance of each unique TCRbeta CDR3 rearrangement, sequence reads were collapsed and filtered. For each sample, productive Simpson clonality was calculated as the square root of Simpson's diversity index across productive rearrangements. The clones in this table, taken by TCRdb from immuneACCESS, are in-frame only. Not every clone is retained; where verified, under half of the shortfall comes from an unresolved V gene, and the cause of the rest is unknown. V and J calls and clone size follow that table, whereas D and trimming were derived from the DNA. The sample has about 110,000 clones on record, almost 80% of them singletons. Roughly 17% of the sample is held by the ten biggest clonotypes.

Collaborating institutions collected whole blood in K2EDTA tubes following their own protocols. For TCRbeta analysis, collaborator samples were shipped as frozen whole blood, as isolated PBMCs, or as DNA extracted from either sample type. The receptor was derived from an elderly woman with active or convalescent COVID-19. The material sequenced was peripheral blood. Recombination linked TRBV25-1 to TRBJ2-5, with 11 middle bases fitting TRBD2. The nucleotide sequence is given as TGTGCCAGCACCCCACTAGCGGGAGATGTTGAGACCCAGTACTTC. Its amino acids are CASTPLAGDVETQYF.